The 20 T cell receptor beta chains reported below all come from one sample, sequenced in a study of shared clonotypes between healthy human individuals. The method was immunoSEQ multiplex PCR; TCRdb's version includes in-frame clones alone and lacks a portion of them. Among roughly 480,000 clones, roughly 85% were seen once, and the ten largest hold approximately 12%. Sequencing was done on a sample of PBMCs. Every receptor here comes from a woman in her 40s in good health. Some clones in this sample may be carry-over from other donors' samples.

The chain is built from TRBV9 and TRBJ2-1, with TRBD1 as a possible D gene (5 bases). CDR3 length: 15 amino acids. Per germline, CDR1 SGDLS and CDR2 YYNGEE. The V and J ends lost 4 bases and 9 bases respectively, with 20 bases between them. The CDR3 DNA reads TGTGCCAGCAGCCCAGTAGTGGGGCTAGTCGGTGAGCAGTTCTTC. Its translation: CASSPVVGLVGEQFF.

In the case of this clone: Other DNA sequences from this sample encode an identical CDR3 as well. The J gene is TRBJ2-7, the V gene TRBV11-3, with D maybe TRBD1 (6 bases). CDR3 length: 13 residues. The V gene lost 5 bases and the J gene lost 3 bases, with 11 bases spanning the gap. CDR1 is SGHNT and CDR2 is YENEEA in the germline V gene. The CDR3 DNA reads TGTGCCAGCAGCCCCGGACAGTACTACGAGCAGTACTTC. It translates to CASSPGQYYEQYF.

As for this clone: A read error is possible here, since a much larger clone lies one base away. V gene TRBV11-1 combines with J gene TRBJ2-7; 7 bases align to TRBD1. The CDR3 is 13 residues long. Germline V lookup: CDR1 SGHAT, CDR2 FQDESV (reference sequence). J gave up 2 bases and V 5 bases, and 3 bases lay outside the gene matches. The CDR3 coding sequence is TGTGCCAGCAGCAGAGGGACAGCCTACGAGCAGTACTTC. It specifies CASSRGTAYEQYF.

CDR3 residues: CASSEDGYIEAFF. Written as DNA, the CDR3 is TGCGCCAGCAGCGAGGACGGATATATTGAAGCTTTCTTT. This chain joins TRBV5-1 and TRBJ1-1; D is uncertain. The germline gives CDR1 SGHRS, CDR2 YFSETQ. The V end was cut by 4 bases, the J end by 7 bases, with 14 bases between. There are 13 residues in the CDR3.

This chain joins TRBV27 and TRBJ2-6; TRBD1 matches 8 bases. Germline CDR1 and CDR2: MNHEY and SMNVEV (reference sequence). This CDR3 is built from 19 residues. The V and J ends lost 4 bases and 0 bases, in that order; junction bases with no gene match: 11. This chain's CDR3 is CASSSRTGPRYSGANVLTF. The CDR3 DNA is TGTGCCAGCAGTTCCCGGACAGGGCCCCGATACTCTGGGGCCAACGTCCTGACTTTC. The full variable domain, in which reference TRBV27 and TRBJ2-6 provide the parts outside the CDR3, is EAQVTQNPRYLITVTGKKLTVTCSQNMNHEYMSWYRQDPGLGLRQIYYSMNVEVTDKGDVPEGYKVSRKEKRNFPLILESPSPNQTSLYFCASSSRTGPRYSGANVLTFGAGSRLTVL.

The gene calls are TRBV5-1 and TRBJ2-7, with unresolved D. V was shortened by 5 bases and J by 0 bases, with 12 bases between the two germline ends. Germline lookup yields CDR1 SGHRS and CDR2 YFSETQ. The CDR3 has 14 residues. The CDR3, as DNA: TGCGCCAGCAGAAAGGGCCCCAGCTCCTACGAGCAGTACTTC. As protein: CASRKGPSSYEQYF.

The rearrangement uses TRBV15 and TRBJ2-1; TRBD2 is a possible D gene (5 bases). The V end lost 5 bases, the J end lost 7 bases, and 15 bases lay between the germline ends. The CDR3 is 14 residues long. The germline V gene has CDR1 LNHNV and CDR2 YYDKDF (reference sequence). The DNA of the CDR3 is TGTGCCACCAGCCTACGAGGGAGTGGGAATGAGCAGTTCTTC. Protein sequence: CATSLRGSGNEQFF.

This clone has a single count. This chain links TRBV11-2 with TRBJ2-1; D is unclear. The germline V gene has CDR1 SGHAT and CDR2 FQNNGV. The CDR3 runs 13 residues. Trimming shortened V by 2 bases and J by 4 bases, and 6 bases separated the two germline ends. CDR3 coding DNA: TGTGCCAGCAGCTTAAATTCATACAATGAGCAGTTCTTC. This codes for CASSLNSYNEQFF.

The chain has TRBV4-2 and TRBJ2-5; 13 nucleotides line up with TRBD2. V was pared by 1 base and J by 2 bases, with 4 bases of the junction left unmatched. The germline V gene encodes CDR1 LGHNA and CDR2 YNFKEQ. The CDR3 extends over 17 amino acids. CDR3 protein: CASSQGTSGSHQETQYF. The CDR3 DNA is TGTGCCAGCAGCCAAGGGACTAGCGGGAGCCATCAAGAGACCCAGTACTTC.

The chain recombines TRBV7-9 with TRBJ2-1, with TRBD2 matching over 11 bases. The junction had 8 bases not matched to a gene; V was cut back by 10 bases and J by 9 bases. The CDR3 sequence is 13 residues long. The germline V gene has CDR1 SEHNR and CDR2 FQNEAQ (reference sequence). CDR3 sequence (DNA): TGTGCCACCTTAGCGGGAGGGCCTGGTGAGCAGTTCTTC. Residues: CATLAGGPGEQFF.

V usage is TRBV11-2 and J usage is TRBJ2-3, with 9 bases aligning to TRBD2. After removal of 1 base from V and 2 bases from J, the junction contained 1 base not matched to a gene. Germline V gene data show CDR1 as SGHAT and CDR2 as FQNNGV. The CDR3 is 15 amino acids. Written as DNA, the CDR3 is TGTGCCAGCAGCTTAGGCGGGAGGGCCACAGATACGCAGTATTTT. This translates into CASSLGGRATDTQYF.

V gene TRBV2 combines with J gene TRBJ2-1; D might be TRBD1 (5 bases). This CDR3 region has 16 residues. Germline V CDR1 and CDR2: SNHLY, FYNNEI. Trimming left V 6 bases short and J 2 bases short, with 17 bases between. The CDR3 DNA follows: TGTGCCAGCAGCCCCAGGGCGGCTGGGACCTACAATGAGCAGTTCTTC. Translating it yields CASSPRAAGTYNEQFF.

V gene TRBV5-6 combines with J gene TRBJ2-7; TRBD2 agrees at 11 bases. Germline V CDR1 and CDR2: SGHDT, YYEEEE. CDR3 size: 15 residues. After removal of 4 bases from V and 0 bases from J, the junction contained 3 bases not matched to a gene. This CDR3 is CASSILAGVSYEQYF. CDR3 nucleotides: TGTGCCAGCAGCATACTAGCGGGAGTCTCCTACGAGCAGTACTTC. Filled out from reference TRBV5-6 and TRBJ2-7, the complete variable domain reads DAGVTQSPTHLIKTRGQQVTLRCSPKSGHDTVSWYQQALGQGPQFIFQYYEEEERQRGNFPDRFSGHQFPNYSSELNVNALLLGDSALYLCASSILAGVSYEQYFGPGTRLTVT.

This sequence joins TRBV30 and TRBJ1-1; the D is unclear. From germline, CDR1 is GTSNPN and CDR2 SVGIG (reference sequence). The CDR3 is 13 amino acids. Trimming took off 3 bases at V and 0 bases at J, with 8 bases between the two ends. The CDR3 nucleotides are TGTGCCTGGAGAGAGGGTCTGAACACTGAAGCTTTCTTT. Translated: CAWREGLNTEAFF.

The CDR3 loop is CASSYRRQDYEQYF. CDR3 sequence (DNA): TGTGCCAGCAGTTACCGTCGCCAGGACTACGAGCAGTACTTC. This chain connects TRBV6-6 to TRBJ2-7; no definite D call. The CDR3 covers 14 residues. The V gene's germline CDR1 is MNHNY and CDR2 SVGAGI (reference sequence). Deletions cut 2 bases from V and 3 bases from J, with 11 bases between.

This clone was observed a handful of times. Other nucleotide sequences in the sample specify the same CDR3. The genes are TRBV4-3 and TRBJ2-2; D is ambiguous. Germline-derived CDR1 and CDR2 are LGHNA and YSLEER. V lost 3 bases and J lost 2, with 4 bases in between. The CDR3 sequence is 13 residues long. CDR3 nucleotides: TGCGCCAGCAGCCAGCGCAACACCGGGGAGCTGTTTTTT. Amino acid sequence: CASSQRNTGELFF.

The chain employs TRBV30 and TRBJ2-7; D call uncertain. This CDR3 has 13 amino acids. The germline V gene has CDR1 GTSNPN and CDR2 SVGIG (reference sequence). The CDR3 region has the DNA TGTGCTTTGGACCCCGGGCAATCCTACGAGCAGTACTTC. It specifies CALDPGQSYEQYF.

This clone was seen at least ten times. Other DNA sequences in this specimen translate into the identical CDR3. This chain links TRBV15 with TRBJ2-5; D remains unclear. TRBJ2-7 matches the DNA end more closely, so the J call is doubtful. Germline CDR1 is LNHNV and CDR2 is YYDKDF (reference sequence). The CDR3 sequence is 12 residues long. CDR3 amino acids: CATSRDEDEQYF. DNA for the CDR3: TGTGCCACCAGCAGAGATGAGGACGAGCAGTACTTC.

This chain connects TRBV5-4 to TRBJ1-1; D not certain. Germline lookup yields CDR1 SGHNT and CDR2 YYREEE (reference sequence). CDR3 length: 15 amino acids. The germline V and J ends were trimmed by 4 bases and 4 bases, with 17 bases remaining between them. The CDR3 is CASSLEPDMGTEAFF. The CDR3 nucleotides read TGTGCCAGCAGCCTGGAGCCGGATATGGGCACTGAAGCTTTCTTT.

The chain is built from TRBV15 and TRBJ1-4; no clear D. This CDR3 is built from 15 residues. V shed 7 bases and J shed 8 bases, with 20 bases lying between them. From germline, CDR1 is LNHNV and CDR2 YYDKDF (reference sequence). In DNA, the CDR3 is TGTGCCACCACCGAGCACCGGGCCTCGGGAGAAAAACTGTTTTTT. As protein: CATTEHRASGEKLFF.